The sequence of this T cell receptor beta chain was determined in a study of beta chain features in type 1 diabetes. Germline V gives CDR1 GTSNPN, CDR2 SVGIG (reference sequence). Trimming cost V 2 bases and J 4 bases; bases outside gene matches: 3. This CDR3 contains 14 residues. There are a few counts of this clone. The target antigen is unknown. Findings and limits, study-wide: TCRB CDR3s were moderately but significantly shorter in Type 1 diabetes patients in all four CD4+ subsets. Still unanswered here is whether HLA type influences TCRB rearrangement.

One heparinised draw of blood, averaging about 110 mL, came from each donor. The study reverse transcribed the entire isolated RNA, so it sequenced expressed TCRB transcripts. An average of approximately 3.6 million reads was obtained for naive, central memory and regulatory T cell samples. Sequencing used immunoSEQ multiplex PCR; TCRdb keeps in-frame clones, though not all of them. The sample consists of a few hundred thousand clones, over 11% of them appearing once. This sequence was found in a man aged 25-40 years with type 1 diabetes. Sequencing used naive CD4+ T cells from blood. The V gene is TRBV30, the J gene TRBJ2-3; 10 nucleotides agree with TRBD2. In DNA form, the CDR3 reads TGTGCCTGGAGTAGCGGGGGGGGCGCAGATACGCAGTATTTT. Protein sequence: CAWSSGGGADTQYF.